The text below deals with one T cell receptor beta chain. Its antigen is currently unknown. The germline V gene encodes CDR1 ENHRY and CDR2 SYGVKD. The CDR3 extends over 12 amino acids. Deletions cut 8 bases from V and 6 bases from J, with 10 bases between. The investigators amplified TCR beta CDR3 regions from RNA transcripts. HTBI primers drove first-round RT-PCR of the TCR CDR3. TCRdb fed the multiplex PCR reads into MiXCR, producing one record per CDR3 protein. Altogether a few hundred thousand distinct CDR3 sequences are present, more than 13% being singletons, with the ten largest covering 32%. The sample originates from a study of T cells in Graves' hyperthyroidism and ophthalmopathy. Findings and caveats of the study: Most clonotypes expanded in thyroid above 0.001 were likewise present in blood.

The source of the PBMCs was about 10 ml of fresh peripheral blood. The sample taken for sequencing was blood. This sequence originates from a woman in her twenties or thirties with Graves' hyperthyroidism. The chain uses TRBV10-3 and TRBJ2-2, with D perhaps matching TRBD2 (6 bases). The CDR3 sequence is CAIESGAGELFF. CDR3 in DNA: TGTGCCATCGAGTCGGGGGCCGGGGAGCTGTTTTTT.